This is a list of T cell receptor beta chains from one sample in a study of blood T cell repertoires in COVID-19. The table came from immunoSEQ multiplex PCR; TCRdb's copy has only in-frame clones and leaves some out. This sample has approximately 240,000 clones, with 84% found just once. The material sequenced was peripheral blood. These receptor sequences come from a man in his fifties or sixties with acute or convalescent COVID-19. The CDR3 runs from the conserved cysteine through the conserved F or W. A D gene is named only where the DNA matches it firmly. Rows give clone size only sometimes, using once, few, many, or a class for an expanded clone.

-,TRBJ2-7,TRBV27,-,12,TGTGCCAGCAGTTTACCAGGCTACGAGCAGTACTTC,CASSLPGYEQYF
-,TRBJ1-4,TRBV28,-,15,TGTGCCAGCAGAAAAAGCCCCGGGTTTAATGAAAAACTGTTTTTT,CASRKSPGFNEKLFF
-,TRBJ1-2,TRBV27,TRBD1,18,TGTGCCAGCAGTTCCTTGGACAGGCTTAGGTCAGCTAACTATGGCTACACCTTC,CASSSLDRLRSANYGYTF
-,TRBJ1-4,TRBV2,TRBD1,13,TGTGCCAGCAGTAAGGACAGGGCGGAAAAACTGTTTTTT,CASSKDRAEKLFF
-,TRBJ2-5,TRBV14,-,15,TGTGCCAGCAGCTCGCGACTAGATTTCGGAGAGACCCAGTACTTC,CASSSRLDFGETQYF
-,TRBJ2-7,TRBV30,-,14,TGTGCCTGGACCCGGTGGGGCTTCTCCTACGAGCAGTACTTC,CAWTRWGFSYEQYF
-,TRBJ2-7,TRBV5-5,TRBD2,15,TGTGCCAGCAGCTGGACTAGCGGGAGGGCCGTCGAGCAGTACTTC,CASSWTSGRAVEQYF
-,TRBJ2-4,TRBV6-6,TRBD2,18,TGTGCCAGCAGTCCGACTAGCGGGGACCCTCCAGGCAAAAACATTCAGTACTTC,CASSPTSGDPPGKNIQYF
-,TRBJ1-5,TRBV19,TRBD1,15,TGTGCCAGTATTCCCGGGACAGGACGTTTTCAGCCCCAGCATTTT,CASIPGTGRFQPQHF
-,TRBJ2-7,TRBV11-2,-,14,TGTGCCAGCAGCCCCTGGGCAGGGCCTTGGGAGCAGTACTTC,CASSPWAGPWEQYF
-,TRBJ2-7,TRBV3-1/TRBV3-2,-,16,TGTGCCAGCAGCTCTCCACGGCAGGGGCATTGGTACGAGCAGTACTTC,CASSSPRQGHWYEQYF
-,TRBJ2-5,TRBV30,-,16,TGTGCCTGGAGGGGAGGTAGGCCCTCCGCACAAGAGACCCAGTACTTC,CAWRGGRPSAQETQYF
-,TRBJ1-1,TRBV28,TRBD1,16,TGTGCCAGCAGTTTACTAGGACAGGAATCGAACACTGAAGCTTTCTTT,CASSLLGQESNTEAFF
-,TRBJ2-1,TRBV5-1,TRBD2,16,TGCGCCAGCAGCTTTGGACTAGCTGCCGGGTCTAATGAGCAGTTCTTC,CASSFGLAAGSNEQFF
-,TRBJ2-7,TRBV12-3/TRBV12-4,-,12,TGTGCCAGCAGCCTGGGGGGGCGCGAGCAGTACTTC,CASSLGGREQYF
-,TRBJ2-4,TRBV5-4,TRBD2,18,TGTGCCAGCAGCTTGGTTGGTTCGTGGACTAGCGGGGGAAACATTCAGTACTTC,CASSLVGSWTSGGNIQYF
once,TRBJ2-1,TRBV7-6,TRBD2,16,TGTGCCAGCAGCGAGGGACTAGCGGCACCGTACAATGAGCAGTTCTTC,CASSEGLAAPYNEQFF
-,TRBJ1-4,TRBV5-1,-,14,TGCGCCAGCAGCTTAAGGGGGGGAAATGAAAAACTGTTTTTT,CASSLRGGNEKLFF
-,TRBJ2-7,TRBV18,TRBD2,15,TGTGCCAGCTCCACGACTAGCGGGACCTCTGTCGAGCAGTACTTC,CASSTTSGTSVEQYF
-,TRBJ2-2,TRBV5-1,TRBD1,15,TGCGCCAGCAGCAAGGACGGGACAGACACCGGGGAGCTGTTTTTT,CASSKDGTDTGELFF
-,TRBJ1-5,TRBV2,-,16,TGTGCCAGCAGTTTTATGGCGGAATATAGCAATCAGCCCCAGCATTTT,CASSFMAEYSNQPQHF
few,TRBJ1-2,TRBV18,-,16,TGTGCCAGCTCACCCTATACCGGGACGGGGGGTTATGGCTACACCTTC,CASSPYTGTGGYGYTF
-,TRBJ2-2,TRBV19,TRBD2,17,TGTGCCAGTAGTCTTCGGGGGACTAGCGCGTTAGCCGGGGAGCTGTTTTTT,CASSLRGTSALAGELFF
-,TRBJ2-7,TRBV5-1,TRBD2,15,TGCGCCAGCAGCTCCGGACTAGCGCACAGCTACGAGCAGTACTTC,CASSSGLAHSYEQYF
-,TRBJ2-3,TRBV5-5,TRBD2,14,TGTGCCAGCGGGACTAGCTTAAGCACAGATACGCAGTATTTT,CASGTSLSTDTQYF
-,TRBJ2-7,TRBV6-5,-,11,TGTGCCAGCAGAAGCCATCACGAGCAGTACTTC,CASRSHHEQYF
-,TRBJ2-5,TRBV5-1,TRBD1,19,TGCGCCAGCAGCTTGGCCGTCCGGGACAGGGGACTTTGTAAAGAGACCCAGTACTTC,CASSLAVRDRGLCKETQYF
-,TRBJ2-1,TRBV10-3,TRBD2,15,TGTGCCATCAGTGGTTTAGCGGGAGGGTCTGGGGAGCAGTTCTTC,CAISGLAGGSGEQFF
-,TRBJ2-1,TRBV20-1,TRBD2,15,TGCAGTGCTAGTGGGCTAGCGGGATGGCTCGATGAGCAGTTCTTC,CSASGLAGWLDEQFF
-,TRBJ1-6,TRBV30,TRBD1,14,TGTGCCTGGAGGCTAGCAGGGGGCAATTCACCCCTCCACTTT,CAWRLAGGNSPLHF
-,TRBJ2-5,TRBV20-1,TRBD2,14,TGCAGTGCTAGTCTGCTAGCGGGAGGGGAGACCCAGTACTTC,CSASLLAGGETQYF
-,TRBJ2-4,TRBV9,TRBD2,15,TGTGCCAGCAGCCCCTATAGCGGGGGAGTAAACATTCAGTACTTC,CASSPYSGGVNIQYF
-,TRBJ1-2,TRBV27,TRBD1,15,TGTGCCAGCAGTTTAGTGGGACAGATTAACTATGGCTACACCTTC,CASSLVGQINYGYTF
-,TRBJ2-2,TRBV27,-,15,TGTGCCAGCAGTTTCTCTCAGACGAACACCGGGGAGCTGTTTTTT,CASSFSQTNTGELFF
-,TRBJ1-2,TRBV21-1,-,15,TGTGCCAGCAGCAAAGCGCTTGAGGGGGCACGGGGCTACACCTTC,CASSKALEGARGYTF
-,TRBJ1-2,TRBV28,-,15,TGTGCCAGCACCTACAGAACACAGGTTTCCTATGGCTACACCTTC,CASTYRTQVSYGYTF
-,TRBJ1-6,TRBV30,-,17,TGTGCCTGGAGTGTACGCAGGGCGAGCTCCTATAATTCACCCCTCCACTTT,CAWSVRRASSYNSPLHF
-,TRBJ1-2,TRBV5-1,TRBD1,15,TGCGCCAGCAAAATCGACAGGGGGACGAACTATGGCTACACCTTC,CASKIDRGTNYGYTF
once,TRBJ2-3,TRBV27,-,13,TGTGCCAGCAGTAACAGGGCCGCAGATACGCAGTATTTT,CASSNRAADTQYF
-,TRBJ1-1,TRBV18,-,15,TGTGCCAGCTCACCCTCGCGGGACTGGCTCACTGAAGCTTTCTTT,CASSPSRDWLTEAFF
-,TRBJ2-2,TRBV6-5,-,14,TGTGCCAGCAGCCTGGGCACCAACACCGGGGAGCTGTTTTTT,CASSLGTNTGELFF
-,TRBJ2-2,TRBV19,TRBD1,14,TGTGCCAGTAGTAGGACAGGGGGCACCGGGGAGCTGTTTTTT,CASSRTGGTGELFF
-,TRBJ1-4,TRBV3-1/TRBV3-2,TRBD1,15,TGTGCCAGCAGCCACGGACAGGGCCAGGAAGAAAAACTGTTTTTT,CASSHGQGQEEKLFF
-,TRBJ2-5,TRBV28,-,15,TGTGCCAGCAGTCTCCATTCGACAGGGAGGGAGACCCAGTACTTC,CASSLHSTGRETQYF
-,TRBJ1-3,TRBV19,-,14,TGTGCCAGTACCACAGGGCACTCTGGAAACACCATATATTTT,CASTTGHSGNTIYF
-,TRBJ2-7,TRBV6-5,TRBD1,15,TGTGCCAGCAGAACAGGGGGCGTAAGGGCGAACGAGCAGTACTTC,CASRTGGVRANEQYF
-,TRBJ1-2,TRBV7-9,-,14,TGTGCCAGCAGCTTAGGAACAGGTTCTGCGGGCTACACCTTC,CASSLGTGSAGYTF
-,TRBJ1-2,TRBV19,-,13,TGTGCCAGTACCTCTATGGACTGGTCGCGGTCCACCTTC,CASTSMDWSRSTF
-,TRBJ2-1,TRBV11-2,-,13,TGTGCCAGCAGCTTAGCGCTAACAGGGGAGCAGTTCTTC,CASSLALTGEQFF
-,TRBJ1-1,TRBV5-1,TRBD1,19,TGCGCCAGCAGCTTGAGAGAGGGACAGGGGGCGCGAAAGGATCCTGAAGCTTTCTTT,CASSLREGQGARKDPEAFF
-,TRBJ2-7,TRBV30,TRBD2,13,TGTGCCTGGAGTGTAGCGGGGGCCTACGAGCAGTACTTC,CAWSVAGAYEQYF